One TCR beta chain is described in this entry. The target antigen is unknown. The source of the sample is a study of T cell responses to AZD1222 COVID-19 vaccine. The length of the CDR3 is 15 residues. Per germline, CDR1 MNHEY and CDR2 SVGEGT. V lost 6 bases, J lost 0 bases, and 15 bases lay in between. Clones were read by immunoSEQ multiplex PCR, and TCRdb kept only the in-frame ones, dropping some. There are some 190,000 clones in the sample; less than 95% occur only once, and around 1.5% lies in the top ten. Study-wide points: At baseline, just 5 or 6 AZD1222 recipients tested seropositive. Donors were chiefly white British, with a greater number of females, and clonal diversity was perhaps underestimated. Two doses of AZD1222 preceded a rise in Spike-specific TCR breadth and depth. Sampling captured repertoires only after the peak T cell response.

The material was peripheral blood, obtained 28 days after the second dose of the MenACWY control vaccine. The clonotype originates from an adult who received the MenACWY meningococcal vaccine as a control. The V call is TRBV6-2 or TRBV6-3, the J call TRBJ2-7; maybe TRBD1 (6 bases). In DNA form, the CDR3 reads TGTGCCAGCAGCAAACAGGGACCGAGCTCCTACGAGCAGTACTTC. This codes for CASSKQGPSSYEQYF.